A single sample gave rise to the 2 T cell receptor beta chains below, sequenced in a study of blood T cell repertoires in COVID-19. TCRdb keeps only in-frame clones here, not all; method: immunoSEQ multiplex PCR. The sample lists around 98,000 clones; 70% to 85% were seen once. Sequences were obtained from peripheral blood. The source of these receptors is a man in his 70s with active or convalescent COVID-19.

The genes are TRBV7-9 and TRBJ2-3, with 7 bases matching TRBD2. J lost 2 bases, V lost 5 bases, and 7 bases had no gene match. Germline CDR1 is SEHNR and CDR2 is FQNEAQ (reference sequence). The CDR3 is made up of 15 amino acids. CDR3 sequence reads: CASSLRSGNTDTQYF. CDR3 nucleotide sequence: TGTGCCAGCAGCCTCAGGAGCGGGAACACAGATACGCAGTATTTT.

This CDR3 is CASSSPGAGIETQYF. The CDR3 DNA is TGTGCCAGCAGCTCCCCTGGCGCGGGGATCGAGACCCAGTACTTC. The genes are TRBV6-6 and TRBJ2-5; possible D gene TRBD2, 6 bases. There are 15 residues in the CDR3. Germline V CDR1 and CDR2: MNHNY, SVGAGI (reference sequence). Trimming stripped 6 bases from V and 5 bases from J, with 19 bases between.